This passage covers 17 T cell receptor beta chains from one sample sequenced in a study of vaccination and CD4 T cells after COVID-19. The Oncomine TCR Beta short-read assay sequenced DNA from cultured CD4+ T cells. TCRdb redid the calling of the PCR reads with MiXCR, one entry per CDR3 protein. The sample records tens of thousands of distinct CDR3 sequences, 30% to 45% being singletons. Their antigen targets remain unknown. Indicated time point: late sampling 161 to 241 days after vaccination in three convalescent patients. Treatment in this sample: 10-day PBMC culture with coronavirus spike peptide pools or control peptides (ViraFEST assay). The input for sequencing was CD4+ T cells from blood, cultured in vitro, taken about 7 months after SARS-CoV-2 vaccination. These receptors all come from a human donor who had recovered from COVID-19.

In regard to this clonotype: Germline is not matched at one junction end, which may reflect a read error. J is TRBJ2-7 and V is TRBV28; 9 bases map to TRBD1. Germline CDR1 and CDR2: MDHEN and SYDVKM. The CDR3 is 13 residues long. The CDR3 DNA sequence: TGTGTCAGCAGAGGGACAGGGCCCTACGAGCAGTACTTC. This sequence encodes CVSRGTGPYEQYF.

This clonotype occurred a few times. The J gene is TRBJ2-7, the V gene TRBV6-2 or TRBV6-3; 7 bases map to TRBD2. CDR3 length: 15 amino acids. Germline V gives CDR1 MNHEY, CDR2 SVGEGT. The V and J ends lost 2 bases and 4 bases, in that order; junction bases with no gene match: 8. The CDR3 DNA follows: TGTGCCAGCAGTTACCCCCTGGCGGGAGAGTACGAGCAGTACTTC. Translating gives CASSYPLAGEYEQYF.

The rearrangement joins TRBV20-1 to TRBJ1-6; D might be TRBD1 (5 bases). The CDR3 is made up of 16 amino acids. The germline CDR1 and CDR2 sequences are DFQATT and SNEGSKA (reference sequence). The ends were cut back, 2 bases at V and 6 bases at J, with 17 bases in the middle. CDR3 nucleotides: TGCAGTGCTAGAATGGGGGGAAGATCGGGTAATTCACCCCTCCACTTT. It codes for CSARMGGRSGNSPLHF.

J is TRBJ2-7 and V is TRBV15, with a weak D call TRBD2 (5 bases). This CDR3 has 13 residues. The V gene lost 2 bases and the J gene lost 3 bases, with 8 bases spanning the gap. Germline V gene data show CDR1 as LNHNV and CDR2 as YYDKDF (reference sequence). DNA of the CDR3: TGTGCCACCAGCAGACTTGGAGGCTACGAGCAGTACTTC. Protein product: CATSRLGGYEQYF.

V usage is TRBV19 and J usage is TRBJ1-1; D is uncertain. Germline CDR1 LNHDA, CDR2 SQIVND (reference sequence). Trimming removed 0 bases at V and 9 bases at J, with 11 bases between. The length of the CDR3 is 13 residues. In nucleotides, the CDR3 is TGTGCCAGTAGTATAGAGCCGGGCCGGCAAGCTTTCTTT. As protein: CASSIEPGRQAFF.

The chain couples TRBV6-1 to TRBJ2-1; maybe TRBD2 (6 bases). Germline CDR1 is MNHNS and CDR2 is SASEGT. The CDR3 covers 16 residues. Trimming left V 4 bases short and J 0 bases short, with 13 bases between. The CDR3 sequence: CASSGRTGASYNEQFF. CDR3 sequence (DNA): TGTGCCAGCAGTGGAAGAACGGGAGCCTCCTACAATGAGCAGTTCTTC.

This clonotype was seen a few times. The chain employs TRBV7-6 and TRBJ2-7; 7 bases fit TRBD1. CDR1 SGHVS and CDR2 FNYEAQ come from the germline V gene. V gave up 1 base and J gave up 5 bases; unmatched junction bases: 2. CDR3 length: 13 amino acids. CDR3 loop: CASSLGQGDEQYF. The CDR3 region has the DNA TGTGCCAGCAGCTTAGGTCAGGGGGACGAGCAGTACTTC.

The chain employs TRBV6-1 and TRBJ2-7, with unresolved D. Trimming removed 1 base at V and 6 bases at J, with 7 bases between. CDR1 MNHNS and CDR2 SASEGT come from the germline V gene. This CDR3 has 12 amino acids. The CDR3 sequence is CASSEGASEQYF. CDR3 bases: TGTGCCAGCAGTGAAGGAGCGTCCGAGCAGTACTTC.

The V and J genes are TRBV12-3 or TRBV12-4 and TRBJ2-1; D is unresolved. Deletions cut 2 bases from V and 6 bases from J, with 5 bases between. The CDR3 is made up of 12 amino acids. CDR3 sequence (DNA): TGTGCCAGCAGTTTACGCCCCAATGAGCAGTTCTTC. This sequence encodes CASSLRPNEQFF.

The chain is built from TRBV20-1 and TRBJ1-2; D is perhaps TRBD1 (5 bases). The CDR3 length is 15 residues. Trimming stripped 0 bases from V and 4 bases from J, with 15 bases between. Germline CDR1 is DFQATT and CDR2 is SNEGSKA (reference sequence). The CDR3 DNA reads TGCAGTGCTAGAGATTGGGAAAGGGGAGGCTATGGCTACACCTTC. Translated: CSARDWERGGYGYTF.

The gene calls are TRBV5-4 and TRBJ1-1; D gene uncertain. The CDR3 sequence is 17 residues long. Per germline, CDR1 SGHNT and CDR2 YYREEE (reference sequence). V was cut by 0 bases and J by 4 bases, with 19 bases left in between. The CDR3: CASSLAAGQALGTEAFF. DNA of the CDR3: TGTGCCAGCAGCTTGGCAGCCGGCCAGGCCCTAGGCACTGAAGCTTTCTTT. Full variable domain (remainder filled in from reference TRBV5-4 and TRBJ1-1): ETGVTQSPTHLIKTRGQQVTLRCSSQSGHNTVSWYQQALGQGPQFIFQYYREEENGRGNFPPRFSGLQFPNYSSELNVNALELDDSALYLCASSLAAGQALGTEAFFGQGTRLTVV.

The sample holds a few counts of this clonotype. The chain couples TRBV2 to TRBJ1-1, with TRBD1 as a possible D gene (6 bases). The CDR3 length is 13 residues. CDR1 and CDR2 (germline): SNHLY, FYNNEI. V lost 6 bases to trimming and J lost 7 bases, with 15 bases between them. CDR3 amino acids: CASSRDKRIEAFF. CDR3 nucleotides: TGTGCCAGCAGCCGGGACAAGAGAATTGAAGCTTTCTTT.

This chain joins TRBV12-3 or TRBV12-4 and TRBJ1-2; D is unresolved. Trimming cost V 2 bases and J 5 bases, with 9 bases left between them. The CDR3 spans 13 residues. The CDR3 sequence: CASSLLTEYGYTF. As DNA, the CDR3 is TGTGCCAGCAGTTTACTGACCGAATATGGCTACACCTTC.

This clonotype was counted a few times. V and J are TRBV20-1 and TRBJ2-3; 12 nucleotides line up with TRBD2. V was pared by 5 bases and J by 1 base, with 13 bases of the junction left unmatched. CDR3 size: 18 residues. Germline lookup yields CDR1 DFQATT and CDR2 SNEGSKA (reference sequence). The CDR3 sequence is CSAAPPLAGGPGTDTQYF. In DNA, the CDR3 is TGCAGTGCTGCTCCCCCTCTAGCGGGAGGGCCGGGCACAGATACGCAGTATTTT.

The sample holds a few counts of this clonotype. V usage is TRBV7-6 and J usage is TRBJ1-2; 7 bases fit TRBD1. Trimming removed 4 bases from V and 8 bases from J; junction bases left unmatched: 10. This CDR3 spans 14 amino acids. Germline assignment: CDR1 SGHVS and CDR2 FNYEAQ. The CDR3 is CASSSRQGGSGYTF. CDR3 DNA: TGTGCCAGCAGCTCAAGACAGGGAGGCTCCGGCTACACCTTC.

This clonotype ranks as medium-sized. This chain connects TRBV20-1 to TRBJ2-5; possibly TRBD1 or TRBD2 for D (5 bases each). Germline V gives CDR1 DFQATT, CDR2 SNEGSKA (reference sequence). V shed 1 base and J shed 0 bases, with 9 bases lying between them. This CDR3 is built from 14 residues. For the CDR3, the DNA is TGCAGTGCTAGAGGGGGGACCTACCAAGAGACCCAGTACTTC. Translating gives CSARGGTYQETQYF.

The chain combines TRBV2 with TRBJ2-3; D uncertain. Deletions cut 3 bases from V and 0 bases from J, with 7 bases between. Per germline, CDR1 SNHLY and CDR2 FYNNEI. The CDR3 contains 14 residues. The CDR3: CASSEGDSTDTQYF. For the CDR3, the DNA is TGTGCCAGCAGTGAGGGTGATAGCACAGATACGCAGTATTTT.